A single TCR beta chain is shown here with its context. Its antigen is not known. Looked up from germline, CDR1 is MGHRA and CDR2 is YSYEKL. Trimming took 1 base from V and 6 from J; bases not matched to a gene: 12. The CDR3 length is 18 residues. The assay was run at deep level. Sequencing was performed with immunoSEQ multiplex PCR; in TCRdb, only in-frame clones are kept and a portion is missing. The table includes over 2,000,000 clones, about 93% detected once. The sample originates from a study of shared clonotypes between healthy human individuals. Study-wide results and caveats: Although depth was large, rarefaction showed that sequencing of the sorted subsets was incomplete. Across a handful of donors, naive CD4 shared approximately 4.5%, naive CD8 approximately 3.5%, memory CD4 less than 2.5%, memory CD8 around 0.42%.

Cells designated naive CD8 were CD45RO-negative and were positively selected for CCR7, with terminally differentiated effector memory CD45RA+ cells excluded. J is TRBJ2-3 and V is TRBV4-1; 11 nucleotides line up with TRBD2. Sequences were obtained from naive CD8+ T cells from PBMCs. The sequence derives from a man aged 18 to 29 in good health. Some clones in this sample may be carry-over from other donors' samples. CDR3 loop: CASSQGSSLAGVSDTQYF. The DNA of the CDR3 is TGCGCCAGCAGCCAAGGGAGCTCACTAGCGGGAGTGTCGGATACGCAGTATTTT.